This T cell receptor beta chain was observed in a study of T-cell memory formation after mild COVID-19. As for the study in general: The study found TCR clusters largely donor specific. Findings and caveats of the study: Pre-infection memory contained some responding clones, which suggested that cross-reactive memory had joined.

This clonotype was observed a few times. What it binds is unknown. V dropped 2 bases and J dropped 6 bases, with 7 bases sitting between them. CDR1 and CDR2 (germline): DFQATT, SNEGSKA (reference sequence). The CDR3 totals 12 residues. TCRdb reprocessed the 5' RACE reads via MiXCR and lists one record per CDR3 protein. The sample records about 320,000 distinct CDR3 sequences, roughly an eighth being singletons. Sequenced material: PBMCs or a T cell subset sorted from them (not recorded which). The TCR comes from a man between 18 and 29 years old who had mild COVID-19 (a few samples of this study predate the infection). Cell type and time point are not known. The chain is built from TRBV20-1 and TRBJ2-2, with unresolved D. The CDR3 region has the DNA TGCAGTGCTAGAAAATTTGCCGGGGAGCTGTTTTTT. Its protein product is CSARKFAGELFF.